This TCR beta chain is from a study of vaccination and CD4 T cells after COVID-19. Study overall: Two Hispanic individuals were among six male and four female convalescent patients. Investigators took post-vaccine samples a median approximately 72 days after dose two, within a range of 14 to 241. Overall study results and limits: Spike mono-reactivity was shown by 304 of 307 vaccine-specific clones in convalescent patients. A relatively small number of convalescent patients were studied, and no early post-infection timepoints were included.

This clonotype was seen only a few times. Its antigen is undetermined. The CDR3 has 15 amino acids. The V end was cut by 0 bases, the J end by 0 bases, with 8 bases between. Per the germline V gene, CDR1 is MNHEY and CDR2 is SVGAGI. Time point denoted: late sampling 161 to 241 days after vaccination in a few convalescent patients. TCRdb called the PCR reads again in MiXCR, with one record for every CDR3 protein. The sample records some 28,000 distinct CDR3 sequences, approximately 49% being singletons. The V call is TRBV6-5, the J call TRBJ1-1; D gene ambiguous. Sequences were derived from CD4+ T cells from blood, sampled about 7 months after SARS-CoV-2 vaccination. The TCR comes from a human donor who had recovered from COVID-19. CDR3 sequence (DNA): TGTGCCAGCAGTTACTCGCAGAACCTGAACACTGAAGCTTTCTTT. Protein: CASSYSQNLNTEAFF.